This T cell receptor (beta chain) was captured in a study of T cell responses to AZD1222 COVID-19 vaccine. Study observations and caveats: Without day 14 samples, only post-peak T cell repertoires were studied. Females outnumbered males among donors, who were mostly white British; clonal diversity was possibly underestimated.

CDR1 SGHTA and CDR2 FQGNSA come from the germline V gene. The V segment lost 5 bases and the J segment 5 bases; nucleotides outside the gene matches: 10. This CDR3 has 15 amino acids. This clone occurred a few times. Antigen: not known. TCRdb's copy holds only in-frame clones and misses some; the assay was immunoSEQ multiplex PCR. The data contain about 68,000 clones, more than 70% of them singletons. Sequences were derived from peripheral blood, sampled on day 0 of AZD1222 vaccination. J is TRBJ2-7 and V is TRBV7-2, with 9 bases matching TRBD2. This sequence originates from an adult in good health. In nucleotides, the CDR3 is TGTGCCAGCAGCCCGATAGCGGGAGCCTCACACGAGCAGTACTTC. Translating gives CASSPIAGASHEQYF.